Each of the 19 T cell receptor beta chains below was sequenced from the same sample in a study of blood T cell repertoires in COVID-19. Clones were read by immunoSEQ multiplex PCR, and TCRdb kept only the in-frame ones, dropping some. In the table there are under 250,000 clones, approximately 90% of which are singletons. The sequenced sample was peripheral blood. All receptors come from a man between 60 and 70 years old with COVID-19, enrolled during active disease.

This clone was seen once. The J gene is TRBJ1-2, the V gene TRBV24-1, with 8 positions matching TRBD1. J lost 1 base, V lost 9 bases, and 12 bases had no gene match. Germline V gene lookup returns CDR1 KGHDR and CDR2 SFDVKD. The CDR3 is made up of 16 amino acids. The CDR3 DNA sequence: TGTGCCACCCAAGGGAAAACAGGGGGTAATAACTATGGCTACACCTTC. It encodes CATQGKTGGNNYGYTF.

This clone occurred once. The chain couples TRBV7-9 to TRBJ2-1; 9 nucleotides line up with TRBD1. Germline CDR1 is SEHNR and CDR2 is FQNEAQ (reference sequence). The CDR3 consists of 14 residues. V shed 4 bases and J 8 bases; nucleotides not matched to a gene: 6. The DNA of the CDR3 is TGTGCCAGCAGCTGGGAACAGGGGGCGGATGAGCAGTTCTTC. This gives the protein CASSWEQGADEQFF. The full variable domain, with the rest looked up from reference TRBV7-9 and TRBJ2-1, is DTGVSQNPRHKITKRGQNVTFRCDPISEHNRLYWYRQTLGQGPEFLTYFQNEAQLEKSRLLSDRFSAERPKGSFSTLEIQRTEQGDSAMYLCASSWEQGADEQFFGPGTRLTVL.

CDR3 DNA: TGTGCCATCAGTGCGAACGGAGAATATGGCTACACCTTC. Protein product: CAISANGEYGYTF. The chain carries TRBV10-3 and TRBJ1-2, with D unresolved. CDR1 is ENHRY and CDR2 is SYGVKD in the germline V gene. This CDR3 region has 13 residues. V was cut by 4 bases and J by 5 bases, with 11 bases left in between.

This clone has more than one count but fewer than ten. This chain joins TRBV30 and TRBJ1-2; unclear D gene. This CDR3 comprises 17 residues. Germline CDR1 GTSNPN, CDR2 SVGIG (reference sequence). Trimming stripped 1 base from V and 0 bases from J, with 18 bases between. In DNA, the CDR3 is TGTGCCTGGAGTGCCGGAGTGGTCTGGGAGGCTAACTATGGCTACACCTTC. Translation gives CAWSAGVVWEANYGYTF.

This chain's CDR3 is CASSLGGPEGYGYTF. DNA of the CDR3: TGCGCCAGCAGCTTAGGGGGTCCCGAAGGGTATGGCTACACCTTC. The rearrangement joins TRBV5-1 to TRBJ1-2; TRBD1 might be the D (6 bases). Germline lookup yields CDR1 SGHRS and CDR2 YFSETQ. The CDR3 spans 15 residues. V lost 2 bases, J lost 5 bases, and 16 bases lay in between.

The chain is built from TRBV7-2 and TRBJ1-5; a possible D gene is TRBD1 (6 bases). Trimming pared 5 bases from V and 7 bases from J, leaving 21 bases between. Germline V gene lookup returns CDR1 SGHTA and CDR2 FQGNSA. The CDR3 has 16 residues. CDR3 sequence reads: CASSREAAGVIQPQHF. The CDR3, as DNA: TGTGCCAGCAGCCGTGAAGCCGCAGGGGTTATACAGCCCCAGCATTTT.

V is TRBV27 and J is TRBJ1-2, with a possible D match to TRBD1 (5 bases). This CDR3 comprises 14 residues. CDR1 MNHEY and CDR2 SMNVEV come from the germline V gene (reference sequence). V shed 3 bases and J shed 3 bases, with 11 bases lying between them. As DNA, the CDR3 is TGTGCCAGCAGTTTTACGGGAGGGGACTATGGCTACACCTTC. This translates into CASSFTGGDYGYTF.

The chain combines TRBV11-2 with TRBJ1-1, with a tentative D call TRBD1 (5 bases). CDR3 length: 15 amino acids. The germline V gene encodes CDR1 SGHAT and CDR2 FQNNGV. Trimming cost V 7 bases and J 0 bases, with 15 bases left between them. CDR3 sequence reads: CASTLAAGMNTEAFF. CDR3 nucleotides: TGTGCCAGCACCCTTGCGGCAGGGATGAACACTGAAGCTTTCTTT.

The J gene is TRBJ2-7, the V gene TRBV5-1; 8 bases are a match to TRBD1. In germline, CDR1 is SGHRS, CDR2 YFSETQ. V was pared by 0 bases and J by 9 bases, with 14 bases of the junction left unmatched. The CDR3 runs to 16 residues. In DNA form, the CDR3 reads TGCGCCAGCAGCTTGGGTGAGAGCAGGGGGCAAAGGGTGCAGTACTTC. Protein sequence: CASSLGESRGQRVQYF.

This chain links TRBV6-6 with TRBJ1-4; no definite D call. This CDR3 region has 13 residues. The ends were cut back, 8 bases at V and 8 bases at J, with 15 bases in the middle. The V gene's germline CDR1 is MNHNY and CDR2 SVGAGI (reference sequence). The CDR3: CASAEGADEKLFF. CDR3 DNA sequence: TGTGCCAGCGCCGAGGGCGCGGACGAAAAACTGTTTTTT.

The rearrangement joins TRBV29-1 to TRBJ2-1, with a possible D match to TRBD1 (6 bases). Germline V gene lookup returns CDR1 SQVTM and CDR2 ANQGSEA. Trimming took off 7 bases at V and 4 bases at J, with 20 bases between the two ends. The CDR3 consists of 15 residues. The CDR3 reads CSAGIPGQIYNEQFF. DNA for the CDR3: TGCAGCGCAGGCATACCAGGACAGATTTACAATGAGCAGTTCTTC.

This clone was detected only once. This rearrangement joins TRBV5-4 to TRBJ2-7; 8 positions match TRBD2. With 4 bases clipped from V and 3 bases from J, the junction kept 9 bases outside the gene matches. CDR1 and CDR2 from the germline V gene are SGHNT and YYREEE (reference sequence). The CDR3 loop spans 15 amino acids. The CDR3 DNA follows: TGTGCCAGCAGCCCCGGGACTAGTAACGTCTACGAGCAGTACTTC. It is translated as CASSPGTSNVYEQYF.

The chain employs TRBV5-1 and TRBJ1-1; TRBD1 agrees at 9 bases. Germline V lookup: CDR1 SGHRS, CDR2 YFSETQ. The CDR3 covers 15 residues. The V segment lost 4 bases and the J segment 1 base; nucleotides outside the gene matches: 5. In nucleotides, the CDR3 is TGCGCCAGCAGCCTTATGGGACAGGGGAACACTGAAGCTTTCTTT. This sequence encodes CASSLMGQGNTEAFF.

The gene calls are TRBV7-2 and TRBJ2-4; 9 positions match TRBD1. Germline V gives CDR1 SGHTA, CDR2 FQGNSA. The trim removed 3 bases at V and 9 bases at J, leaving 6 bases unmatched. The CDR3 contains 14 residues. The CDR3 loop reads CASSFLGQGTIQYF. The CDR3 nucleotides read TGTGCCAGCAGCTTTCTGGGACAGGGCACCATTCAGTACTTC.

J is TRBJ2-3 and V is TRBV4-1, with 9 bases identical to TRBD1. The length of the CDR3 is 16 residues. J gave up 5 bases and V 4 bases, and 10 bases lay outside the gene matches. In germline, CDR1 is MGHRA, CDR2 YSYEKL. The DNA of the CDR3 is TGCGCCAGCAGCCGAGCGGGACAGGGTATAGGAGATACGCAGTATTTT. Amino acids: CASSRAGQGIGDTQYF.

The rearrangement joins TRBV5-6 to TRBJ1-3; the D gene is possibly TRBD1 (6 bases). V shed 3 bases and J shed 4 bases, with 14 bases lying between them. Looked up from germline, CDR1 is SGHDT and CDR2 is YYEEEE. This CDR3 is built from 15 residues. The CDR3: CASSSPTGYGNTIYF. As DNA, the CDR3 is TGTGCCAGCAGCTCTCCCACAGGGTACGGAAACACCATATATTTT.

The rearrangement links TRBV18 to TRBJ1-1, with D maybe TRBD1 (5 bases). The CDR3 is 15 amino acids. Trimming pared 6 bases from V and 3 bases from J, leaving 17 bases between. Per the germline V gene, CDR1 is KGHSH and CDR2 is LQKENI. This chain's CDR3 is CASSSGWGRDTEAFF. As DNA, the CDR3 is TGTGCCAGCTCCTCTGGTTGGGGCCGGGACACTGAAGCTTTCTTT.

The J gene is TRBJ1-2, the V gene TRBV6-2 or TRBV6-3; 7 bases fit TRBD1. V trimming: 3 bases; J trimming: 3 bases; junction bases outside the gene matches: 1. This CDR3 region has 13 residues. Germline CDR1 is MNHEY and CDR2 is SVGEGT. The CDR3 nucleotides read TGTGCCAGCAGTTATGGACAGGACTATGGCTACACCTTC. This translates into CASSYGQDYGYTF.

The chain carries TRBV18 and TRBJ2-1; D is unresolved. Trimming pared 3 bases from V and 5 bases from J, leaving 17 bases between. Germline V CDR1 and CDR2: KGHSH, LQKENI. The CDR3 is made up of 16 amino acids. CDR3 in DNA: TGTGCCAGCTCACCTGGGCCGTACGCTCCTAACAATGAGCAGTTCTTC. Its protein is CASSPGPYAPNNEQFF. The whole variable domain, remainder taken from reference TRBV18 and TRBJ2-1, is NAGVMQNPRHLVRRRGQEARLRCSPMKGHSHVYWYRQLPEEGLKFMVYLQKENIIDESGMPKERFSAEFPKEGPSILRIQQVVRGDSAAYFCASSPGPYAPNNEQFFGPGTRLTVL.